This T cell receptor (beta chain) came from a study of control samples from healthy donors and cancer patients. The repertoire was sequenced with immunoSEQ multiplex PCR; TCRdb's copy has only in-frame clones and lacks some. Of around 100,000 clones in the sample, roughly 90% are singletons; the top ten hold over 6.5%. This CDR3 is 15 amino acids long. V shed 5 bases and J shed 5 bases, with 16 bases lying between them. CDR1 and CDR2 from the germline V gene are MNHEY and SVGAGI. The chain is built from TRBV6-5 and TRBJ1-5; weak D call: TRBD1 (6 bases). The sequenced sample consisted of blood. The clonotype originates from a man aged 25-45 years in good health. The DNA for the CDR3 is TGTGCCAGCAGTCAAACGGGACAAATCGATCAGCCCCAGCATTTT. Translating it yields CASSQTGQIDQPQHF.